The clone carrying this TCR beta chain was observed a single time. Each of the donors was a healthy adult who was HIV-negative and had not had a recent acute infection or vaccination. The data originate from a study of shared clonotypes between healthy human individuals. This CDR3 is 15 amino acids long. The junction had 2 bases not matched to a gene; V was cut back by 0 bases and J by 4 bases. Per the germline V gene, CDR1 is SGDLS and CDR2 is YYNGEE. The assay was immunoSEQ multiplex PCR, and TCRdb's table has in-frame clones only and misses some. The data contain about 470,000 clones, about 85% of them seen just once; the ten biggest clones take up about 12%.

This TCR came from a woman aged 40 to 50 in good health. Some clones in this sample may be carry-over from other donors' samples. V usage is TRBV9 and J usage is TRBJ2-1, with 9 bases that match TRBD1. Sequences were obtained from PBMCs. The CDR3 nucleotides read TGTGCCAGCAGCGTAGCAGGGACAGGGTACAATGAGCAGTTCTTC. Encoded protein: CASSVAGTGYNEQFF.